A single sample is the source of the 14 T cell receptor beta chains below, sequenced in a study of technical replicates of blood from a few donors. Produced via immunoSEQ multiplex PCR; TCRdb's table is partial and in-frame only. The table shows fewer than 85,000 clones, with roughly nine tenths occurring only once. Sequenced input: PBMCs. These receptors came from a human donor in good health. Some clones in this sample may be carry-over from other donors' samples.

The CDR3 nucleotides read TGTGCCAGCAGCCTTAATAATGAGCAGTTCTTC. It encodes CASSLNNEQFF. The chain recombines TRBV7-6 with TRBJ2-1; D unresolved. The CDR3 is 11 residues long. Germline values: CDR1 SGHVS, CDR2 FNYEAQ. The ends were cut back, 5 bases at V and 7 bases at J, with 6 bases in the middle. Using reference TRBV7-6 and TRBJ2-1 for the parts outside the CDR3, the full variable domain is GAGVSQSPRYKVTKRGQDVALRCDPISGHVSLYWYRQALGQGPEFLTYFNYEAQQDKSGLPNDRFSAERPEGSISTLTIQRTEQRDSAMYRCASSLNNEQFFGPGTRLTVL.

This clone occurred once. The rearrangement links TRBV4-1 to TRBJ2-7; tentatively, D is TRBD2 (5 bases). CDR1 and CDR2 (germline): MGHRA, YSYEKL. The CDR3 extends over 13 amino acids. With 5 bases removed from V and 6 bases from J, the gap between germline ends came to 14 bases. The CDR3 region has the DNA TGCGCCAGCAGCACGGACCCCCGGGGCGAGCAGTACTTC. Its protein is CASSTDPRGEQYF.

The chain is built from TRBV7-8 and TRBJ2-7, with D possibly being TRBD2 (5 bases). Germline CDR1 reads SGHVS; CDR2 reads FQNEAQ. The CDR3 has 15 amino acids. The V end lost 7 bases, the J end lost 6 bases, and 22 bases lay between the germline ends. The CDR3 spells CASTHRRQAGVEQYF. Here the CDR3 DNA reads TGTGCCAGCACTCATCGGAGGCAGGCCGGGGTCGAGCAGTACTTC.

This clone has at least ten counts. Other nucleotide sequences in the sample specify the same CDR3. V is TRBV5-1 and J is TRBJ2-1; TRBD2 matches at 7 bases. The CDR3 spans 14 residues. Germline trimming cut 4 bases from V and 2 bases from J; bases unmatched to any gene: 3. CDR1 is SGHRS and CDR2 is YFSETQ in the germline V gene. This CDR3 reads CASSPSGAYNEQFF. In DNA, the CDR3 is TGCGCCAGCAGCCCGAGCGGGGCCTACAATGAGCAGTTCTTC.

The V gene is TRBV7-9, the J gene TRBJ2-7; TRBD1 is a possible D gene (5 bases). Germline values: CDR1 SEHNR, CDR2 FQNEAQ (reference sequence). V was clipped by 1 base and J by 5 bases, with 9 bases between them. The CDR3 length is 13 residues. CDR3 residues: CASSLGLGHEQYF. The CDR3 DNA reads TGTGCCAGCAGCTTAGGATTGGGGCACGAGCAGTACTTC.

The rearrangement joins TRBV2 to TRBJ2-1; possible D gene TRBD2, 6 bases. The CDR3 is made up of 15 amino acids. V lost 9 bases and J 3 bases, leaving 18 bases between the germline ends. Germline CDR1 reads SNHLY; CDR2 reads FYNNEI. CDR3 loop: CASSSLGLGYNEQFF. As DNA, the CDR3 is TGTGCCAGTTCCTCATTGGGACTGGGCTACAATGAGCAGTTCTTC.

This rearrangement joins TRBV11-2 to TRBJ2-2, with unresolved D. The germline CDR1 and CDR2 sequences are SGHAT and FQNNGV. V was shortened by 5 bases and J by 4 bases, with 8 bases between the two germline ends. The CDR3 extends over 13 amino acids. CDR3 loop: CASSPQSTGELFF. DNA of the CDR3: TGTGCCAGCAGCCCACAAAGCACCGGGGAGCTGTTTTTT.

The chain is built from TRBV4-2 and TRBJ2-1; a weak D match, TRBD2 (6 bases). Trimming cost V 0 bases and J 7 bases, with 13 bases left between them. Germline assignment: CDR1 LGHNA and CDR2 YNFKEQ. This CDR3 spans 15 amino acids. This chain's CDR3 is CASSQDLASANEQFF. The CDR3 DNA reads TGTGCCAGCAGCCAAGATCTGGCTAGCGCGAATGAGCAGTTCTTC.

CDR3 protein: CASSTRTGTGNTIYF. CDR3 DNA: TGTGCCAGCTCAACCCGGACAGGGACGGGAAACACCATATATTTT. The chain has TRBV18 and TRBJ1-3, with 8 bases that match TRBD1. Germline V gives CDR1 KGHSH, CDR2 LQKENI. The CDR3 runs 15 residues. Trimming removed 5 bases from V and 4 bases from J; junction bases left unmatched: 7.

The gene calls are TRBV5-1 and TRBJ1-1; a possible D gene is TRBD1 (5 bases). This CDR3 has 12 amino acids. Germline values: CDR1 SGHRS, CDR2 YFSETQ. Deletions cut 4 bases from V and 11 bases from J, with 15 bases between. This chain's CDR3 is CASSPGGGTAFF. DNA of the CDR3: TGCGCCAGCAGCCCTGGGGGAGGGACGGCTTTCTTT.

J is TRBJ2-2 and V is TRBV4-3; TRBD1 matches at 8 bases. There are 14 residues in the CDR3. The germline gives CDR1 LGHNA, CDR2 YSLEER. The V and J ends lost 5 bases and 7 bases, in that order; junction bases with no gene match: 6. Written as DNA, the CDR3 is TGCGCCAGCAGCGTACGGACAGGGATCGGGGAGCTGTTTTTT. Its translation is CASSVRTGIGELFF.

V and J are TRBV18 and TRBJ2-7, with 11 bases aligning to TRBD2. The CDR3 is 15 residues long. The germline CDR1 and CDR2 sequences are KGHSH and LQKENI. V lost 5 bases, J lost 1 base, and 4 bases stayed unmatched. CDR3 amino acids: CASSAGTSGSYEQYF. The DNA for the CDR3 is TGTGCCAGCTCAGCAGGGACTAGCGGATCCTACGAGCAGTACTTC. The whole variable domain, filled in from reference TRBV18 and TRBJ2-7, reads NAGVMQNPRHLVRRRGQEARLRCSPMKGHSHVYWYRQLPEEGLKFMVYLQKENIIDESGMPKERFSAEFPKEGPSILRIQQVVRGDSAAYFCASSAGTSGSYEQYFGPGTRLTVT.

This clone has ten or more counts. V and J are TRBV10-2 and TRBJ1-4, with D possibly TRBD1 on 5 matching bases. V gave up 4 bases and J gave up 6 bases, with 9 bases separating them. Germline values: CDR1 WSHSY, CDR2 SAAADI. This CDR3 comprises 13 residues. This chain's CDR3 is CASSGGMDEKLFF. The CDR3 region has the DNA TGCGCCAGCAGTGGGGGCATGGATGAAAAACTGTTTTTT.

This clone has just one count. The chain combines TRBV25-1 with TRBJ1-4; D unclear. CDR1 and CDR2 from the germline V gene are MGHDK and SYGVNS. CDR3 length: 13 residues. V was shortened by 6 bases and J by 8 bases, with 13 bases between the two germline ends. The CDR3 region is CASRAVRGEKLFF. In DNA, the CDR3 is TGTGCCAGCAGGGCAGTTCGAGGGGAAAAACTGTTTTTT. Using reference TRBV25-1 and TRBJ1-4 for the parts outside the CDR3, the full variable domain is EADIYQTPRYLVIGTGKKITLECSQTMGHDKMYWYQQDPGMELHLIHYSYGVNSTEKGDLSSESTVSRIRTEHFPLTLESARPSHTSQYLCASRAVRGEKLFFGSGTQLSVL.